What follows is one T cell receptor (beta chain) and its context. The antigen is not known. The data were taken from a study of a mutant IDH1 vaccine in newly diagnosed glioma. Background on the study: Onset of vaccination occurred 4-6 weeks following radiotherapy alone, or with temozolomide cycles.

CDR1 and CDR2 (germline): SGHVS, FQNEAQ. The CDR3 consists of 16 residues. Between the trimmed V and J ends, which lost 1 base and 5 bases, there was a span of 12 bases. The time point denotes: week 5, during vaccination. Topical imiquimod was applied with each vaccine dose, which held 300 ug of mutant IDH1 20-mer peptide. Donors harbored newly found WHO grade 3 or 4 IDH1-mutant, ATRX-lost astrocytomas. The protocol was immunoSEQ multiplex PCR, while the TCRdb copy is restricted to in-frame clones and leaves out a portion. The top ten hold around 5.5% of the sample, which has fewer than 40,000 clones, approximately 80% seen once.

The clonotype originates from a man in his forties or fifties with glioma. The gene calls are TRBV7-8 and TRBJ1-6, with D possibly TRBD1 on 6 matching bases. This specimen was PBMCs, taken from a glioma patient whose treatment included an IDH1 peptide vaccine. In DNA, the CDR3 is TGTGCCAGCAGCTTAGTCGCCCAGGGGAATAATTCACCCCTCCACTTT. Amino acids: CASSLVAQGNNSPLHF.